The 23 T cell receptor beta chains given below trace back to one sample, sequenced in a study of metastatic and nonmetastatic thyroid tumors. Thyroid surgery took place with no prior treatment in any patient. TCRdb reprocessed the PCR reads via MiXCR. The sample carries tens of thousands of clones, 20% to 25% recorded once. Sample: blood. The receptors were sampled from a female donor with papillary thyroid cancer or a benign thyroid nodule (not recorded which). Some clones in this sample may be carry-over from other donors' samples.

The sample holds a few counts of this clone. The genes are TRBV15 and TRBJ2-2; tentative D call: TRBD1 (5 bases). Germline CDR1 and CDR2: LNHNV and YYDKDF (reference sequence). The CDR3 spans 17 residues. V gave up 3 bases and J gave up 1 base, with 15 bases separating them. The CDR3 loop is CATSSYYRFGNTGELFF. DNA of the CDR3: TGTGCCACCAGCAGTTACTACAGGTTTGGGAACACCGGGGAGCTGTTTTTT. The whole variable domain, remainder taken from reference TRBV15 and TRBJ2-2, is DAMVIQNPRYQVTQFGKPVTLSCSQTLNHNVMYWYQQKSSQAPKLLFHYYDKDFNNEADTPDNFQSRRPNTSFCFLDIRSPGLGDTAMYLCATSSYYRFGNTGELFFGEGSRLTVL.

This clone has a count of ten or more. The chain links TRBV5-1 to TRBJ1-2; D perhaps matches TRBD1 (6 bases). Germline assignment: CDR1 SGHRS and CDR2 YFSETQ. V was shortened by 4 bases and J by 3 bases, with 22 bases between the two germline ends. The CDR3 runs to 17 residues. Here the CDR3 DNA reads TGCGCCAGCAGCGGACCACAGGGTAGCGTAGGACACTATGGCTACACCTTC. Its protein is CASSGPQGSVGHYGYTF.

This clone was observed at least ten times. A read error is possible here, since a much larger clone lies one base away. The chain couples TRBV6-1 to TRBJ2-7, with D unclear. Germline V gene data show CDR1 as MNHNS and CDR2 as SASEGT. The CDR3 covers 11 residues. CDR3 nucleotide sequence: TGTGCCAGCAGTGATCTAGGCGAGCAGCACTTC. This codes for CASSDLGEQHF.

There are many counts of this clone. V gene TRBV3-1 combines with J gene TRBJ2-7; no firm D call. The germline V gene encodes CDR1 LGHDT and CDR2 YNNKEL (reference sequence). V lost 0 bases, J lost 4 bases, and 16 bases lay in between. CDR3 length equals 16 residues. The chain's CDR3 is CASSQDSGPIWYEQYF. The CDR3 DNA reads TGTGCCAGCAGCCAAGATTCCGGCCCCATTTGGTACGAGCAGTACTTC.

This clone was observed a handful of times. With a much larger clone just one base away, this may be a read error. This chain links TRBV5-1 with TRBJ2-2; 7 nucleotides line up with TRBD1. The CDR3 sequence is 14 residues long. Germline V gene sequence: CDR1 SGHRS, CDR2 YFSETQ. CDR3 sequence reads: CASSLAEGAGELLF. The CDR3, as DNA: TGCGCCAGCAGCTTGGCCGAGGGGGCCGGGGAGCTGCTTTTT.

Of note for this clone: A single base separates this from a much larger clone, so it may be a read error. The chain links TRBV30 to TRBJ1-5, with D perhaps TRBD1 (5 bases). Per the germline V gene, CDR1 is GTSNPN and CDR2 is SVGIG (reference sequence). V was trimmed by 0 bases and J by 6 bases, leaving 15 bases between them. This CDR3 has 15 residues. CDR3 residues: CAWSVAGCLGQPQHF. CDR3 coding DNA: TGTGCCTGGAGTGTGGCAGGGTGCCTGGGTCAGCCCCAGCATTTT.

This chain links TRBV30 with TRBJ2-2; TRBD2 agrees at 8 bases. Germline CDR1 and CDR2: GTSNPN and SVGIG (reference sequence). Trimming removed 7 bases from V and 7 bases from J; junction bases left unmatched: 8. This CDR3 region has 13 residues. The CDR3 DNA is TGTGCCTCCCTGGGGACTAGTTACGGGGAGCTGTTTTTT. This translates into CASLGTSYGELFF.

The gene calls are TRBV7-8 and TRBJ1-6, with TRBD1 identical over 7 bases. The CDR3 consists of 15 residues. Trimming at V came to 3 bases and at J to 8 bases, leaving 7 bases not matched to a gene. The germline gives CDR1 SGHVS, CDR2 FQNEAQ. The CDR3 bases are TGTGCCAGCAGCTTCATGATGACAGGGCATTCACCCCTCCACTTT. Translated, it gives CASSFMMTGHSPLHF.

This clone was counted ten times or more. This rearrangement joins TRBV13 to TRBJ2-7, with TRBD2 matching over 16 bases. The V gene's germline CDR1 is PRHDT and CDR2 FYEKMQ (reference sequence). The V gene end was trimmed by 3 bases and the J gene end by 6 bases; junction bases not matched to a gene: 5. The CDR3 is 16 amino acids. The CDR3 DNA follows: TGTGCCAGCAGCTTCGGGACTAGCGGGAGGGTCGGCGAGCAGTACTTC. As protein: CASSFGTSGRVGEQYF.

This clone was observed many times. The chain is built from TRBV2 and TRBJ2-7; D perhaps matches TRBD2 (5 bases). Per germline, CDR1 SNHLY and CDR2 FYNNEI. V lost 1 base and J lost 1, with 14 bases in between. This CDR3 spans 16 amino acids. This chain's CDR3 is CASSEDLRETSYEQYF. The CDR3 region has the DNA TGTGCCAGCAGTGAAGATTTGAGGGAGACGTCCTACGAGCAGTACTTC.

The genes are TRBV11-2 and TRBJ2-2; TRBD2 agrees at 9 bases. The CDR3 runs to 15 residues. Trimming took 4 bases from V and 4 from J; bases not matched to a gene: 4. From germline, CDR1 is SGHAT and CDR2 FQNNGV. The CDR3 DNA sequence: TGTGCCAGCAGCTGGGGACTAGCTCCCACCGGGGAGCTGTTTTTT. Residues: CASSWGLAPTGELFF. The full variable domain, completed using reference TRBV11-2 and TRBJ2-2, is EAGVAQSPRYKIIEKRQSVAFWCNPISGHATLYWYQQILGQGPKLLIQFQNNGVVDDSQLPKDRFSAERLKGVDSTLKIQPAKLEDSAVYLCASSWGLAPTGELFFGEGSRLTVL.

Ten or more counts support this clone. The rearrangement links TRBV4-2 to TRBJ2-7; D is possibly TRBD1 (6 bases). Germline V gene lookup returns CDR1 LGHNA and CDR2 YNFKEQ. The CDR3 is 15 residues long. The V end lost 2 bases, the J end lost 3 bases, and 14 bases lay between the germline ends. CDR3 nucleotide sequence: TGTGCCAGCAGCCAACGATCTGACAGGAACTACGAGCAGTACTTC. Its translation: CASSQRSDRNYEQYF.

This clone was seen ten or more times. This rearrangement joins TRBV11-2 to TRBJ2-5; TRBD2 matches 11 bases. Germline-derived CDR1 and CDR2 are SGHAT and FQNNGV. V lost 4 bases and J lost 7; bases outside the gene matches: 11. The CDR3 totals 16 residues. The CDR3 DNA reads TGTGCCAGCAGCTCGATAGCGGGAGGGCCTCAGGGGACCCAGTACTTC. It codes for CASSSIAGGPQGTQYF.

Many counts were recorded for this clone. This chain uses TRBV7-2 with TRBJ2-5; D possibly corresponds to TRBD2 (6 bases). V shed 3 bases and J shed 4 bases, with 12 bases lying between them. The length of the CDR3 is 14 residues. Germline V gene sequence: CDR1 SGHTA, CDR2 FQGNSA. The CDR3: CASSFSGGGETQYF. CDR3 DNA sequence: TGTGCCAGCAGCTTTAGCGGAGGTGGAGAGACCCAGTACTTC. Full variable domain (outside the CDR3, taken from reference TRBV7-2 and TRBJ2-5): GAGVSQSPSNKVTEKGKDVELRCDPISGHTALYWYRQSLGQGLEFLIYFQGNSAPDKSGLPSDRFSAERTGGSVSTLTIQRTQQEDSAVYLCASSFSGGGETQYFGPGTRLLVL.

Many counts were recorded for this clone. It may be a read error: a sequence one base away is much more abundant. The chain couples TRBV28 to TRBJ2-7; D call uncertain. Germline V lookup: CDR1 MDHEN, CDR2 SYDVKM. The CDR3 consists of 12 residues. The CDR3 reads CASGLPRYEQYF. The DNA for the CDR3 is TGTGCCAGCGGTTTACCGCGTTACGAGCAGTACTTC.

This clone came up many times. The chain combines TRBV6-6 with TRBJ1-6; D perhaps matches TRBD1 (5 bases). The CDR3 is 14 residues long. Deletions cut 0 bases from V and 15 bases from J, with 15 bases between. Germline V CDR1 and CDR2: MNHNY, SVGAGI (reference sequence). CDR3 protein: CASSYSGGDSGLHF. The CDR3 DNA follows: TGTGCCAGCAGTTACTCGGGGGGGGACTCCGGCCTCCACTTT.

CDR3 bases: TGTGCCAGCAGCTTAGGCCCAGCGGTCTACAATGAGCAGTTCTTC. Its protein is CASSLGPAVYNEQFF. This sequence joins TRBV11-2 and TRBJ2-5, with D maybe TRBD2 (5 bases). The end of the DNA is better explained by TRBJ2-1, so the J call may be wrong. The CDR3 has 15 amino acids. CDR1 and CDR2 from the germline V gene are SGHAT and FQNNGV.

In its sample, this clone ranks as medium-sized. The genes are TRBV6-1 and TRBJ2-7, with 7 bases identical to TRBD1. CDR3 size: 15 residues. Trimming took 5 bases from V and 0 from J; bases not matched to a gene: 7. CDR1 and CDR2 from the germline V gene are MNHNS and SASEGT. This chain's CDR3 is CASSRDRRNSYEQYF. CDR3 nucleotides: TGTGCCAGCAGTCGGGACAGACGAAACTCCTACGAGCAGTACTTC.

In its sample, this clone was seen many times. The rearrangement joins TRBV10-3 to TRBJ1-1; no reliable D call. Germline lookup yields CDR1 ENHRY and CDR2 SYGVKD. The CDR3 is made up of 13 amino acids. V lost 3 bases, J lost 6 bases, and 11 bases lay in between. CDR3 in DNA: TGTGCCATCAGTGATGTCAATCCGCCTGAAGCTTTCTTT. Protein: CAISDVNPPEAFF.

The chain links TRBV7-8 to TRBJ2-3; perhaps TRBD2 as D (5 bases). Germline V CDR1 and CDR2: SGHVS, FQNEAQ. The ends were cut back, 3 bases at V and 0 bases at J, with 10 bases in the middle. CDR3 length: 15 residues. The CDR3 sequence: CASSFAGTSTDTQYF. The CDR3 DNA follows: TGTGCCAGCAGCTTTGCGGGTACTAGCACAGATACGCAGTATTTT.

About this clone itself: At one end the junction does not follow the germline gene, possibly because of a read error. The chain carries TRBV7-2 and TRBJ2-1, with 12 bases lining up with TRBD2. Germline V gives CDR1 SGHTA, CDR2 FQGNSA. The length of the CDR3 is 14 residues. As DNA, the CDR3 is TGTGCCAGCAGCTTAGGACTAGCGGGAGCGAACCAAAACTTC. Translating gives CASSLGLAGANQNF.

This clone has at least ten counts. The chain uses TRBV6-1 and TRBJ2-7; 7 bases map to TRBD1. This CDR3 spans 14 amino acids. Germline V gives CDR1 MNHNS, CDR2 SASEGT. Unmatched junction bases numbered 8, after V lost 4 bases and J lost 5 bases. The CDR3 DNA reads as TGTGCCAGCAGTGCGTTAACAGGGGTCAACGAGCAGTACTTC. Amino acid sequence: CASSALTGVNEQYF.

This clone was counted ten times or more. J is TRBJ2-5 and V is TRBV29-1; 9 bases fit TRBD1. Germline V CDR1 and CDR2: SQVTM, ANQGSEA. The junction had 8 bases not matched to a gene; V was cut back by 0 bases and J by 9 bases. The CDR3 consists of 14 residues. The chain's CDR3 is CSVEDRGTGIAQYF. The DNA of the CDR3 is TGCAGCGTTGAAGATCGGGGGACAGGGATAGCCCAGTACTTC.